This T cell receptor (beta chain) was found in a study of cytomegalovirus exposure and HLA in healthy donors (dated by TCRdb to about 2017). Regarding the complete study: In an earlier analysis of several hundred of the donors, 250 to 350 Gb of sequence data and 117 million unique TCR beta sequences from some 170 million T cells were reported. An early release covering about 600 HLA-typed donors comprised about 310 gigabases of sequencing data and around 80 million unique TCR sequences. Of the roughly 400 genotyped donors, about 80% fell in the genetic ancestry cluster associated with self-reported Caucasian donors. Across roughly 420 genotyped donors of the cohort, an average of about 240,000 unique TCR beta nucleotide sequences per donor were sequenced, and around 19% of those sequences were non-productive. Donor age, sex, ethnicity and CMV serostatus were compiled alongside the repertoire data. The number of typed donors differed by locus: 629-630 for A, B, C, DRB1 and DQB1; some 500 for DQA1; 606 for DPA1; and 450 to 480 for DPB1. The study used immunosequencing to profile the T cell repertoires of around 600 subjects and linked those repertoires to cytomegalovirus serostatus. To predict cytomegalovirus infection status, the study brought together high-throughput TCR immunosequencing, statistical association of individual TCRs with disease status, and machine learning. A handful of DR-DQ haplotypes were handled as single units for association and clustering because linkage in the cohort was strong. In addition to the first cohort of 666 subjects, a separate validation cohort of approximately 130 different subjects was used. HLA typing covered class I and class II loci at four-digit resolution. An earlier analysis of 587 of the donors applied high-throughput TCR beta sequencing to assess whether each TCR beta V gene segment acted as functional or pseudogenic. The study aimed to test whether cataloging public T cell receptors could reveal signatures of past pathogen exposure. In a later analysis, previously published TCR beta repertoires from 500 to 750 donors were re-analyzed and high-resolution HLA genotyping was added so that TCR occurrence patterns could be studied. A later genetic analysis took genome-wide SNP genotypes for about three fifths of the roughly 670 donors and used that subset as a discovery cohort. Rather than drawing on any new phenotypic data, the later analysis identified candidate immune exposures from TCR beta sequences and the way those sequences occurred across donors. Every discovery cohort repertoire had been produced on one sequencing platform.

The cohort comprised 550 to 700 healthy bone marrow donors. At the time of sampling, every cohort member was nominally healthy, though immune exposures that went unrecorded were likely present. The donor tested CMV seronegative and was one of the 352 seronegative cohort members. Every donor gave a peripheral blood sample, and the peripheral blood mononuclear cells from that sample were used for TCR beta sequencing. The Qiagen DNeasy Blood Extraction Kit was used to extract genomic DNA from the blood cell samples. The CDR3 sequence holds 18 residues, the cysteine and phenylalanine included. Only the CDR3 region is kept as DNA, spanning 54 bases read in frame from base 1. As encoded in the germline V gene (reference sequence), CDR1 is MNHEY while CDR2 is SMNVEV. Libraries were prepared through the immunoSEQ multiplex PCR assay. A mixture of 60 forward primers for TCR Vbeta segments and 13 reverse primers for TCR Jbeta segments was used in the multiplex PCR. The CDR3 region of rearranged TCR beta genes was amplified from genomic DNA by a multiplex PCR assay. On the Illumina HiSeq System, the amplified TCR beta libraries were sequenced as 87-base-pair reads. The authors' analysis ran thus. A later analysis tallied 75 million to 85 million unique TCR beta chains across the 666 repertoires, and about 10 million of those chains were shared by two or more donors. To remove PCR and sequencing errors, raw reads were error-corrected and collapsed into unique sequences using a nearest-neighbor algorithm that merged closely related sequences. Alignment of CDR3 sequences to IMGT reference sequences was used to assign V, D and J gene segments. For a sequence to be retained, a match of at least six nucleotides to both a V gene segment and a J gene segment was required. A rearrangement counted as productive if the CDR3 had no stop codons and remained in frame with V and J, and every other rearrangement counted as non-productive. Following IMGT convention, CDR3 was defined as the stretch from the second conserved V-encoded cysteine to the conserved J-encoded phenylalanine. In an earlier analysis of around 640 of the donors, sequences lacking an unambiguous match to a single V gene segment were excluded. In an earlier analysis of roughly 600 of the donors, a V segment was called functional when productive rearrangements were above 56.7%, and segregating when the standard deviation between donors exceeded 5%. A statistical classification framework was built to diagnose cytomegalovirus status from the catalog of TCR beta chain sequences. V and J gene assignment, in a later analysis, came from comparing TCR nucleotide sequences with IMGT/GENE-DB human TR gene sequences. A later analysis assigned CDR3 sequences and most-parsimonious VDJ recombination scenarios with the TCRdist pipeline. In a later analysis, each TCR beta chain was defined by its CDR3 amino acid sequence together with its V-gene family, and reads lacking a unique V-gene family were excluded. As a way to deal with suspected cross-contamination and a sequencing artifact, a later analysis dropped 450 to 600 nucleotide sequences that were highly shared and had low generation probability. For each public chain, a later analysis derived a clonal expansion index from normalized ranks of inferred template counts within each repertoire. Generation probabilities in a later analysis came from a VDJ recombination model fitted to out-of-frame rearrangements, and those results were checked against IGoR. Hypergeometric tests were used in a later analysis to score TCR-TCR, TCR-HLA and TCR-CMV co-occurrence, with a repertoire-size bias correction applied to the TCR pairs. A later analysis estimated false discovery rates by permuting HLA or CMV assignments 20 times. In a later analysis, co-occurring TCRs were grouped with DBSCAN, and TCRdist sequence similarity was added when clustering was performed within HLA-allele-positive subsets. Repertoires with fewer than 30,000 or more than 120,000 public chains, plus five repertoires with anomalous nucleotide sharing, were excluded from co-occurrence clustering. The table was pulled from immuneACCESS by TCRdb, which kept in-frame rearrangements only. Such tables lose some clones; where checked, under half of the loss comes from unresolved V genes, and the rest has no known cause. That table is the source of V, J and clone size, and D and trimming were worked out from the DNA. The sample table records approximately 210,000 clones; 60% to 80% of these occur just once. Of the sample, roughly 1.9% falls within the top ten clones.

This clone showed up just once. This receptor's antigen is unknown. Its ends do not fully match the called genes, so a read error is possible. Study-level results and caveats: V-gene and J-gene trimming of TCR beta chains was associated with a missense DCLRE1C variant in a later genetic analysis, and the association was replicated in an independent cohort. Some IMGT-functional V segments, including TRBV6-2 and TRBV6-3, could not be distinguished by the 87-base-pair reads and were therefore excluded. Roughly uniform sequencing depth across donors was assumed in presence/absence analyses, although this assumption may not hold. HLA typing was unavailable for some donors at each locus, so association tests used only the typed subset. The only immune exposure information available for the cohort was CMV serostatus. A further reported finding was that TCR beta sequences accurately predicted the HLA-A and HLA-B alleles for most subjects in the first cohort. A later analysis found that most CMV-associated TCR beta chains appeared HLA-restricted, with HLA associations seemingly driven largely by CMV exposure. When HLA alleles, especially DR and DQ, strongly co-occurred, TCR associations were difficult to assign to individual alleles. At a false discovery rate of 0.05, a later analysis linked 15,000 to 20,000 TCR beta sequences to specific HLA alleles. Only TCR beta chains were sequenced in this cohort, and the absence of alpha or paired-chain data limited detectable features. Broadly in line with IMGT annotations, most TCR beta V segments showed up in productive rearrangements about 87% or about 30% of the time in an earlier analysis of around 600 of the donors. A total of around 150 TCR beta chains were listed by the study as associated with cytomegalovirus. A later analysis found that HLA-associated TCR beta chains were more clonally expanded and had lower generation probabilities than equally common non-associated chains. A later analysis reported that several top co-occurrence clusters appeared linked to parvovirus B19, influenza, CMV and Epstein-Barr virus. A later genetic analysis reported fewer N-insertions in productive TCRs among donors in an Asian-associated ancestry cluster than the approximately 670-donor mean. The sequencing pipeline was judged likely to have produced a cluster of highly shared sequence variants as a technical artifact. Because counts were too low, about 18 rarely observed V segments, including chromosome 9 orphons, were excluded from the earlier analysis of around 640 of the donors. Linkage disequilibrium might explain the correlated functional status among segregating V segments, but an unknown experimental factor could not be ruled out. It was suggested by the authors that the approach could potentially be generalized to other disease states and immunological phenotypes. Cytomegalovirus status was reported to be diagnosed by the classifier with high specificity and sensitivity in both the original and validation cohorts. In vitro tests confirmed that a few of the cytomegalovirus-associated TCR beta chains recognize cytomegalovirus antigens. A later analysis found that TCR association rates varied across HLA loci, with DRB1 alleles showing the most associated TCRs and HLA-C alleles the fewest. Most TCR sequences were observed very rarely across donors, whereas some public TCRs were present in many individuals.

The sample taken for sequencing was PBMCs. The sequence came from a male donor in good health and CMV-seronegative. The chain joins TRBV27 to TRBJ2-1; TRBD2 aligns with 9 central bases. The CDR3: CASSVSPGGGAPFNEQFF. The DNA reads TGTGCCAGCAGTGTATCCCCTGGCGGGGGGGCCCCCTTCAATGAGCAGTTCTTC.